Following are 30 T cell receptor beta chains from one sample sequenced in a study of OX40 agonist ivuxolimab in advanced cancers. The assay was immunoSEQ multiplex PCR, and TCRdb's table has in-frame clones only and misses some. In the table there are over 50,000 clones, around 90% of which are singletons. Sequenced material: CD4+ or CD8+ T cells sorted from blood, taken in a trial of the OX40 agonist ivuxolimab. These receptors were collected from an adult with an advanced solid tumor such as melanoma, head and neck, liver or kidney cancer.

The V gene is TRBV10-3, the J gene TRBJ2-6, with D unresolved. Trimming left V 2 bases short and J 3 bases short, with 11 bases between. CDR1 and CDR2 from the germline V gene are ENHRY and SYGVKD. This CDR3 comprises 16 residues. The CDR3 DNA reads as TGTGCCATCAGTGAGCTAGGGCTTTTTGGGGCCAACGTCCTGACTTTC. Translating it yields CAISELGLFGANVLTF.

CDR3: CASSQVASGRTDTQYF. In DNA, the CDR3 is TGCGCCAGCAGCCAAGTGGCTAGCGGGAGAACAGATACGCAGTATTTT. The chain employs TRBV4-3 and TRBJ2-3; 10 bases are a match to TRBD2. The CDR3 has 16 amino acids. V was clipped by 1 base and J by 3 bases; unmatched bases: 4. Germline assignment: CDR1 LGHNA and CDR2 YSLEER.

The chain uses TRBV11-2 and TRBJ2-1; D is tentatively TRBD1 or TRBD2 (5 bases each). Deletions cut 7 bases from V and 7 bases from J, with 17 bases between. The CDR3 consists of 14 residues. Germline assignment: CDR1 SGHAT and CDR2 FQNNGV. The CDR3 DNA is TGTGCCAGCACCCTCGGGGCCCCCGGGAATGAGCAGTTCTTC. This codes for CASTLGAPGNEQFF. The entire variable domain, with the rest obtained from reference TRBV11-2 and TRBJ2-1, is as follows: EAGVAQSPRYKIIEKRQSVAFWCNPISGHATLYWYQQILGQGPKLLIQFQNNGVVDDSQLPKDRFSAERLKGVDSTLKIQPAKLEDSAVYLCASTLGAPGNEQFFGPGTRLTVL.

This rearrangement joins TRBV19 to TRBJ2-7, with 10 bases fitting TRBD2. Germline V gives CDR1 LNHDA, CDR2 SQIVND (reference sequence). The CDR3 covers 16 residues. V shed 5 bases, J shed 0 bases, and the junction held 7 bases outside the gene matches. CDR3 region: CASSLGTSEVSYEQYF. The CDR3 DNA follows: TGTGCCAGTAGTCTAGGGACTAGCGAAGTCTCCTACGAGCAGTACTTC.

This chain joins TRBV5-1 and TRBJ1-1; D gene uncertain. Looked up from germline, CDR1 is SGHRS and CDR2 is YFSETQ. The CDR3 has 13 residues. V was trimmed by 3 bases and J by 1 base, leaving 7 bases between them. The CDR3 DNA follows: TGCGCCAGCAGCTCGGACCAGAACACTGAAGCTTTCTTT. It translates to CASSSDQNTEAFF.

This sequence joins TRBV5-6 and TRBJ2-7; 10 nucleotides line up with TRBD2. With 4 bases clipped from V and 5 bases from J, the junction kept 6 bases outside the gene matches. The germline V gene encodes CDR1 SGHDT and CDR2 YYEEEE. This CDR3 is built from 14 residues. The CDR3 coding sequence is TGTGCCAGCAGCCAACTAGCGGGATTTGACGAGCAGTACTTC. This encodes CASSQLAGFDEQYF.

This clone was recorded only once. The rearrangement uses TRBV2 and TRBJ2-1; TRBD2 aligns across 10 bases. Germline V gene lookup returns CDR1 SNHLY and CDR2 FYNNEI. This CDR3 has 14 residues. V trimming: 10 bases; J trimming: 7 bases; junction bases outside the gene matches: 10. CDR3 coding DNA: TGTGCCAAAAGGGTAGCGGGAGGAGATAATGAGCAGTTCTTC. Its translation: CAKRVAGGDNEQFF.

The chain uses TRBV30 and TRBJ1-2; the D gene is possibly TRBD1 (6 bases). The V and J ends lost 2 bases and 7 bases respectively, with 14 bases between them. Looked up from germline, CDR1 is GTSNPN and CDR2 is SVGIG (reference sequence). The CDR3 totals 13 residues. CDR3 nucleotide sequence: TGTGCCTGGAGTATTGGGGGGCTGATTGGCTACACCTTC. This encodes CAWSIGGLIGYTF.

The chain links TRBV15 to TRBJ2-1, with D unresolved. This CDR3 spans 15 amino acids. V lost 3 bases and J 2 bases, leaving 11 bases between the germline ends. Germline CDR1 LNHNV, CDR2 YYDKDF (reference sequence). Written as DNA, the CDR3 is TGTGCCACCAGCAGCCTTCCGGAGACCTACAATGAGCAGTTCTTC. The encoded protein is CATSSLPETYNEQFF.

The rearrangement links TRBV11-2 to TRBJ2-7; 9 positions agree with TRBD1. In germline, CDR1 is SGHAT, CDR2 FQNNGV. With V trimmed by 6 bases and J by 2 bases, 11 bases remained unmatched. This CDR3 is built from 16 residues. The CDR3 nucleotides are TGTGCCAGCAGTTCGCCATCCGGGACAGGGCCCTACGAGCAGTACTTC. This translates into CASSSPSGTGPYEQYF. Using reference TRBV11-2 and TRBJ2-7 for the parts outside the CDR3, the full variable domain is EAGVAQSPRYKIIEKRQSVAFWCNPISGHATLYWYQQILGQGPKLLIQFQNNGVVDDSQLPKDRFSAERLKGVDSTLKIQPAKLEDSAVYLCASSSPSGTGPYEQYFGPGTRLTVT.

V usage is TRBV13 and J usage is TRBJ2-7; D unclear. The V end was cut by 7 bases, the J end by 0 bases, with 16 bases between. There are 15 residues in the CDR3. Germline V CDR1 and CDR2: PRHDT, FYEKMQ (reference sequence). CDR3 sequence reads: CASKSKGTSSYEQYF. The CDR3 region has the DNA TGTGCCAGCAAGTCAAAGGGTACTTCCTCCTACGAGCAGTACTTC.

This chain connects TRBV5-5 to TRBJ1-5; D ambiguous. The CDR3 is made up of 17 amino acids. Trimming took 0 bases from V and 0 from J, leaving 13 bases between them. Germline V gene sequence: CDR1 SGHKS, CDR2 YYEKEE (reference sequence). CDR3 amino acids: CASSLGYGRDSNQPQHF. CDR3 DNA sequence: TGTGCCAGCAGCTTGGGGTACGGAAGAGATAGCAATCAGCCCCAGCATTTT.

CDR3 sequence: CASSLPGVADTQYF. The CDR3 DNA reads as TGCGCCAGCAGCTTGCCGGGAGTGGCAGATACGCAGTATTTT. This chain connects TRBV5-1 to TRBJ2-3; tentatively, D is TRBD2 (6 bases). The V and J ends lost 1 base and 4 bases respectively, with 10 bases between them. Germline-derived CDR1 and CDR2 are SGHRS and YFSETQ. The CDR3 extends over 14 amino acids.

CDR3 amino acids: CATSSPWGAEGVEKLFF. The CDR3 bases are TGTGCCACCAGCAGCCCTTGGGGGGCGGAAGGTGTTGAAAAACTGTTTTTT. J is TRBJ1-4 and V is TRBV15, with TRBD1 as a possible D gene (6 bases). With 3 bases removed from V and 7 bases from J, the gap between germline ends came to 21 bases. The germline V gene has CDR1 LNHNV and CDR2 YYDKDF (reference sequence). This CDR3 has 17 residues.

This clone was observed a single time. The DNA of the CDR3 is TGTGCCAGCAGTTTCCGGGACCGATCCTACGAGCAGTACTTC. This translates into CASSFRDRSYEQYF. The J gene is TRBJ2-7, the V gene TRBV28; the D call may be TRBD1 or TRBD2 (5 bases each). V lost 3 bases to trimming and J lost 1 base, with 10 bases between them. The CDR3 has 14 residues. Germline CDR1 reads MDHEN; CDR2 reads SYDVKM.

CDR3 loop: CASSPARAYGYTF. CDR3 in DNA: TGTGCCAGCTCACCAGCCAGAGCCTATGGCTACACCTTC. The chain carries TRBV18 and TRBJ1-2; D is undetermined. The CDR3 is made up of 13 amino acids. V was shortened by 2 bases and J by 4 bases, with 8 bases between the two germline ends. The germline gives CDR1 KGHSH, CDR2 LQKENI.

The CDR3 DNA reads TGTGCCAGCAGTTACTCGATTCAGTACGAGCAGTACTTC. It specifies CASSYSIQYEQYF. The rearrangement links TRBV6-5 to TRBJ2-7; D unclear. Trimming took off 0 bases at V and 4 bases at J, with 7 bases between the two ends. Germline CDR1 and CDR2: MNHEY and SVGAGI. CDR3 size: 13 residues.

The chain combines TRBV6-6 with TRBJ1-1; D is uncertain. Deletions cut 0 bases from V and 0 bases from J, with 2 bases between. The germline V gene has CDR1 MNHNY and CDR2 SVGAGI (reference sequence). CDR3 length: 13 residues. The CDR3 region has the DNA TGTGCCAGCAGTTACTCGTTGAACACTGAAGCTTTCTTT. Its translation: CASSYSLNTEAFF.

The CDR3 nucleotides read TGTGCCAGCAGCGCGACAGGGGATACGCAGTATTTT. Encoded protein: CASSATGDTQYF. The chain carries TRBV9 and TRBJ2-3; 7 positions agree with TRBD1. Trimming cost V 3 bases and J 6 bases; bases outside gene matches: 1. Germline CDR1 is SGDLS and CDR2 is YYNGEE. The CDR3 spans 12 residues. Combining the CDR3 with reference TRBV9 and TRBJ2-3 gives the whole variable domain DSGVTQTPKHLITATGQRVTLRCSPRSGDLSVYWYQQSLDQGLQFLIQYYNGEERAKGNILERFSAQQFPDLHSELNLSSLELGDSALYFCASSATGDTQYFGPGTRLTVL.

This clone was seen only a few times. The chain links TRBV28 to TRBJ1-1; no definite D call. Per the germline V gene, CDR1 is MDHEN and CDR2 is SYDVKM. Trimming cost V 2 bases and J 5 bases, with 6 bases left between them. The CDR3 length is 12 residues. CDR3 loop: CASSLAETEAFF. CDR3 nucleotides: TGTGCCAGCAGTTTAGCAGAGACTGAAGCTTTCTTT. The complete variable domain, with remaining parts taken from reference TRBV28 and TRBJ1-1, reads DVKVTQSSRYLVKRTGEKVFLECVQDMDHENMFWYRQDPGLGLRLIYFSYDVKMKEKGDIPEGYSVSREKKERFSLILESASTNQTSMYLCASSLAETEAFFGQGTRLTVV.

The chain is built from TRBV19 and TRBJ2-1, with 9 bases aligning to TRBD2. The CDR3 loop spans 14 amino acids. Germline V CDR1 and CDR2: LNHDA, SQIVND (reference sequence). V shed 11 bases, J shed 1 base, and the junction held 6 bases outside the gene matches. CDR3 in DNA: TGTGCCGTCGGCGGGAGGGGGTCCTACAATGAGCAGTTCTTC. This translates into CAVGGRGSYNEQFF.

The rearrangement joins TRBV19 to TRBJ2-7; the D is unclear. The germline V gene has CDR1 LNHDA and CDR2 SQIVND (reference sequence). CDR3 length equals 12 residues. Trimming stripped 6 bases from V and 3 bases from J, with 9 bases between. Here the CDR3 DNA reads TGTGCCAGTAGCGGATCGAACTACGAGCAGTACTTC. Protein sequence: CASSGSNYEQYF.

The chain links TRBV11-1 to TRBJ2-7; D unresolved. CDR1 SGHAT and CDR2 FQDESV come from the germline V gene (reference sequence). The CDR3 is 11 residues long. Trimming removed 2 bases at V and 5 bases at J, with 4 bases between. The CDR3 bases are TGTGCCAGCAGCTTACATCACGAGCAGTACTTC. Protein product: CASSLHHEQYF. The whole variable domain, remainder taken from reference TRBV11-1 and TRBJ2-7, is EAEVAQSPRYKITEKSQAVAFWCDPISGHATLYWYRQILGQGPELLVQFQDESVVDDSQLPKDRFSAERLKGVDSTLKIQPAELGDSAMYLCASSLHHEQYFGPGTRLTVT.

This clone has only one observation. This chain uses TRBV9 with TRBJ2-2; D is possibly TRBD1 (5 bases). The CDR3 spans 15 residues. The germline V gene has CDR1 SGDLS and CDR2 YYNGEE. V lost 9 bases, J lost 4 bases, and 19 bases lay in between. CDR3 nucleotide sequence: TGTGCCAATCCAAAGCGAAAGGGGCGCACCGGGGAGCTGTTTTTT. It translates to CANPKRKGRTGELFF.

The chain carries TRBV19 and TRBJ2-3; D call uncertain. The CDR3 has 17 residues. Germline CDR1 is LNHDA and CDR2 is SQIVND (reference sequence). The germline V and J ends were trimmed by 5 bases and 2 bases, with 20 bases remaining between them. CDR3 in amino acids: CASSYLDLKATTDTQYF. The CDR3 region has the DNA TGTGCCAGTAGTTACCTGGACCTTAAGGCTACCACAGATACGCAGTATTTT.

This clone is a singleton in its sample. The chain joins TRBV5-5 to TRBJ2-4; TRBD2 matches 8 bases. The CDR3 sequence is 15 residues long. Germline CDR1 and CDR2: SGHKS and YYEKEE (reference sequence). Losses at the gene ends were 4 bases for V and 3 bases for J; bases not matched to a gene: 6. The CDR3 DNA reads TGTGCCAGCAGCCTCGGGAGGGGCGGCAAAAACATTCAGTACTTC. Translating gives CASSLGRGGKNIQYF.

The chain joins TRBV4-1 to TRBJ2-7, with D maybe TRBD1 (5 bases). CDR1 is MGHRA and CDR2 is YSYEKL in the germline V gene. CDR3 length equals 15 residues. The V end lost 4 bases, the J end lost 4 bases, and 17 bases lay between the germline ends. The CDR3 reads CASSRQGNSGYEQYF. CDR3 DNA: TGCGCCAGCAGCCGTCAGGGAAACTCTGGGTACGAGCAGTACTTC.

The chain has TRBV7-2 and TRBJ2-1; TRBD2 matches at 7 bases. Germline-derived CDR1 and CDR2 are SGHTA and FQGNSA. With V trimmed by 4 bases and J by 8 bases, 17 bases remained unmatched. The CDR3 consists of 17 residues. In nucleotides, the CDR3 is TGTGCCAGCAGCTCAACGCAAGCGCGCGGGAGTTACGATGAGCAGTTCTTC. Translated: CASSSTQARGSYDEQFF. Full variable domain (rest looked up from reference TRBV7-2 and TRBJ2-1): GAGVSQSPSNKVTEKGKDVELRCDPISGHTALYWYRQSLGQGLEFLIYFQGNSAPDKSGLPSDRFSAERTGGSVSTLTIQRTQQEDSAVYLCASSSTQARGSYDEQFFGPGTRLTVL.

The chain has TRBV28 and TRBJ2-3; 10 nucleotides line up with TRBD1. CDR3 length: 16 amino acids. Germline V CDR1 and CDR2: MDHEN, SYDVKM. V gave up 3 bases and J gave up 0 bases; unmatched junction bases: 3. CDR3 amino acids: CASSFGTGDSTDTQYF. CDR3 coding DNA: TGTGCCAGCAGTTTCGGGACAGGGGACAGCACAGATACGCAGTATTTT.

This clone has a handful of counts. This chain joins TRBV11-2 and TRBJ1-5; a possible D gene is TRBD1 (6 bases). This CDR3 is built from 13 residues. Germline values: CDR1 SGHAT, CDR2 FQNNGV. Trimming removed 5 bases at V and 6 bases at J, with 11 bases between. Here the CDR3 reads CASSLGQSQPQHF. In DNA, the CDR3 is TGTGCCAGCAGCCTTGGACAGTCTCAGCCCCAGCATTTT. The entire variable domain, with the rest obtained from reference TRBV11-2 and TRBJ1-5, is as follows: EAGVAQSPRYKIIEKRQSVAFWCNPISGHATLYWYQQILGQGPKLLIQFQNNGVVDDSQLPKDRFSAERLKGVDSTLKIQPAKLEDSAVYLCASSLGQSQPQHFGDGTRLSIL.